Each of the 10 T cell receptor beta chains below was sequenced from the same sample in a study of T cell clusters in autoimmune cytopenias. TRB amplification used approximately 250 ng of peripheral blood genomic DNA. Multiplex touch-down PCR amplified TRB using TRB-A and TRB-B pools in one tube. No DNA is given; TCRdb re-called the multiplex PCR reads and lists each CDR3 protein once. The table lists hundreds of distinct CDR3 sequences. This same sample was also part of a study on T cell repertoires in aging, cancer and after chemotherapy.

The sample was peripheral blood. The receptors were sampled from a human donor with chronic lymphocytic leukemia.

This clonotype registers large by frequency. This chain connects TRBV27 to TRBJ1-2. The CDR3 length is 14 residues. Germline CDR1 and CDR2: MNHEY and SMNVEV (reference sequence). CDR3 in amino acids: CASSLVGFGYGYTF.

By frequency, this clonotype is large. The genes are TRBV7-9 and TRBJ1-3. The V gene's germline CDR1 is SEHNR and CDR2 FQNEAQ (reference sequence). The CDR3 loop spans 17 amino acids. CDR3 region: CASSLAEPRYSGNTIYF.

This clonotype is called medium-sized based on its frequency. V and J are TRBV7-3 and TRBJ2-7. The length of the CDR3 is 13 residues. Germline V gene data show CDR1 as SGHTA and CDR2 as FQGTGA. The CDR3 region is CASSLIPRDEQYF.

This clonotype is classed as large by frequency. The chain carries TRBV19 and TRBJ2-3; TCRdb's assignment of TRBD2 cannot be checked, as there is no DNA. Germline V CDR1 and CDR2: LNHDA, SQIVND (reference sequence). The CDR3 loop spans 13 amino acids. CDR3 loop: CASSIGGTDTQYF.

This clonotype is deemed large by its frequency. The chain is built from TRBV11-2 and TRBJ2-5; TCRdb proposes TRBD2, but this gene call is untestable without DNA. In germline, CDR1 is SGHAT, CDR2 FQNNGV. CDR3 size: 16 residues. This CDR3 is CASSTYQGGWQETQYF.

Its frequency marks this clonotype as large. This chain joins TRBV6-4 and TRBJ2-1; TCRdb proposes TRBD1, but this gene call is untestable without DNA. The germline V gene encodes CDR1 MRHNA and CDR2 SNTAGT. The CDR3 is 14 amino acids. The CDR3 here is CASSELAGAGEQFF.

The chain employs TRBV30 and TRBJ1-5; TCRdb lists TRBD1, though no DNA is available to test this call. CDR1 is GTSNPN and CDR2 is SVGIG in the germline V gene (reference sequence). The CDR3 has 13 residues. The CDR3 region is CAWRDRGNQPQHF.

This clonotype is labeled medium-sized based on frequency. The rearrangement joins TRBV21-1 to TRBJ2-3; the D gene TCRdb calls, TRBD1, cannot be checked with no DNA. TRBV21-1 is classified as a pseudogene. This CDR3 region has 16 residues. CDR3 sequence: CASSPRGTGSTDTQYF.

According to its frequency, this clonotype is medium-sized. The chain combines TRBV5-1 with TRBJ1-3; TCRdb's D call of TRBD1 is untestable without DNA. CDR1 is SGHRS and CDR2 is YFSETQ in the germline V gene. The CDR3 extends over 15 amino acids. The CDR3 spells CASSRLQGVRDTIYF.

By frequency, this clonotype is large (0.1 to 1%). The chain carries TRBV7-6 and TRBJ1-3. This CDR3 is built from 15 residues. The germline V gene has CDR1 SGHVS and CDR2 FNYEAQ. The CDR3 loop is CASSLTGSGGNTIYF.